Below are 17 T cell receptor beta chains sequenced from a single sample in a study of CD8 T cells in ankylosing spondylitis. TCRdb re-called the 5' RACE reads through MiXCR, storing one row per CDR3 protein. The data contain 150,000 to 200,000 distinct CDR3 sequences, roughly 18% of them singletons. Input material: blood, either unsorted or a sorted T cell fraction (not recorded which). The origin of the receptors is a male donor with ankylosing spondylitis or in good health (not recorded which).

This chain's CDR3 is CASRTFKLAAYEQYF. CDR3 DNA: TGTGCCAGCAGAACTTTTAAATTGGCAGCCTACGAGCAGTACTTC. V gene TRBV6-2 or TRBV6-3 combines with J gene TRBJ2-7; D is uncertain. V lost 6 bases and J 2 bases, leaving 17 bases between the germline ends. The CDR3 covers 15 residues. Germline values: CDR1 MNHEY, CDR2 SVGEGT.

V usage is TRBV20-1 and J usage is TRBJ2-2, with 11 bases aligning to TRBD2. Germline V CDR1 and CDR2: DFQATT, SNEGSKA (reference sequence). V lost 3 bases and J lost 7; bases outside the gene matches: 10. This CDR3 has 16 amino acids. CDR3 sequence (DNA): TGCAGTGCTAGTAGACTAGCGGGAAGGCATCACGGGGAGCTGTTTTTT. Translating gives CSASRLAGRHHGELFF.

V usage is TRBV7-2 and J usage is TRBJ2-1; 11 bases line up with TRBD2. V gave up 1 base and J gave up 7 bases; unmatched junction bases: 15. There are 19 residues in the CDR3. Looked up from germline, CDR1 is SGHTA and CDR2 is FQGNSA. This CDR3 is CASSLGLVPTSGRPNEQFF. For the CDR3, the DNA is TGTGCCAGCAGCTTAGGCTTGGTTCCCACTAGCGGGAGACCTAATGAGCAGTTCTTC.

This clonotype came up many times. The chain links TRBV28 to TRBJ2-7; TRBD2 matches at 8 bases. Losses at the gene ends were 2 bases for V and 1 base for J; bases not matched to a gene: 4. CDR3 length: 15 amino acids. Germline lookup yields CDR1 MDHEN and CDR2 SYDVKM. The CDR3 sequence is CASSLPASGSYEQYF. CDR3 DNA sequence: TGTGCCAGCAGTTTACCCGCTAGCGGGTCCTACGAGCAGTACTTC.

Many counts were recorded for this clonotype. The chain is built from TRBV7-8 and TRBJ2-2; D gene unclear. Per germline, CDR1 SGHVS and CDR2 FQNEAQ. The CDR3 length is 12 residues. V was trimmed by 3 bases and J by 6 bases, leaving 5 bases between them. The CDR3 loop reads CASSLPAGELFF. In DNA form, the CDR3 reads TGTGCCAGCAGCTTGCCGGCCGGGGAGCTGTTTTTT.

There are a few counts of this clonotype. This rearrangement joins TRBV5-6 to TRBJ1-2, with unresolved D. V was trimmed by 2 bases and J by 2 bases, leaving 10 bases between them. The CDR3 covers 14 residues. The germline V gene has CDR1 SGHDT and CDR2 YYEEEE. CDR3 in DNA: TGTGCCAGCAGCTTTGAGGTCGGAAACTATGGCTACACCTTC. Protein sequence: CASSFEVGNYGYTF.

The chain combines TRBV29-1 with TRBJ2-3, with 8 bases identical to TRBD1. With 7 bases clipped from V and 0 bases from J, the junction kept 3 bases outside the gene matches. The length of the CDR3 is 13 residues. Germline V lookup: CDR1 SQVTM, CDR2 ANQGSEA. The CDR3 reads CSDRQGSTDTQYF. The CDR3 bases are TGCAGCGACCGACAGGGGAGCACAGATACGCAGTATTTT.

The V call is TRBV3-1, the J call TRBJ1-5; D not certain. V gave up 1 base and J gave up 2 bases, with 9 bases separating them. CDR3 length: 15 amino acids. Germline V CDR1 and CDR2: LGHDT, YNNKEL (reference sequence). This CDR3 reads CASSQGLEGNQPQHF. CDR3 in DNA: TGTGCCAGCAGCCAAGGACTGGAGGGCAATCAGCCCCAGCATTTT.

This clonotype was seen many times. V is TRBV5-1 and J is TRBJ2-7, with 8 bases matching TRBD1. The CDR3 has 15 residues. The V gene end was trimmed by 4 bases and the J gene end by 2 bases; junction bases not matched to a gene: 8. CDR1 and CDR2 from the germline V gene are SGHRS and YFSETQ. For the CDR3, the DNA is TGCGCCAGCAGCCCTAGACAGGGGACGACCTACGAGCAGTACTTC. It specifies CASSPRQGTTYEQYF. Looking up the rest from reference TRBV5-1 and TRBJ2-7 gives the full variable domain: KAGVTQTPRYLIKTRGQQVTLSCSPISGHRSVSWYQQTPGQGLQFLFEYFSETQRNKGNFPGRFSGRQFSNSRSEMNVSTLELGDSALYLCASSPRQGTTYEQYFGPGTRLTVT.

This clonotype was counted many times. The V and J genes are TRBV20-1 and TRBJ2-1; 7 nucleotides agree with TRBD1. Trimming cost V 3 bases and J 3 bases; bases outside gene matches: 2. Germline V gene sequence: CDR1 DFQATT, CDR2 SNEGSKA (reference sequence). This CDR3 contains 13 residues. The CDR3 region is CSARGQYYNEQFF. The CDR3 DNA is TGCAGTGCTAGGGGACAGTACTACAATGAGCAGTTCTTC.

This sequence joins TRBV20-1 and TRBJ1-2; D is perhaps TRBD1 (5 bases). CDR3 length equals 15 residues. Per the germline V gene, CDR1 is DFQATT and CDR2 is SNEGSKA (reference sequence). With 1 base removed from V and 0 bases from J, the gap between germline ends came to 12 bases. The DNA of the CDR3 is TGCAGTGCTAGAGTCCGGGACTTAGCTAACTATGGCTACACCTTC. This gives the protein CSARVRDLANYGYTF.

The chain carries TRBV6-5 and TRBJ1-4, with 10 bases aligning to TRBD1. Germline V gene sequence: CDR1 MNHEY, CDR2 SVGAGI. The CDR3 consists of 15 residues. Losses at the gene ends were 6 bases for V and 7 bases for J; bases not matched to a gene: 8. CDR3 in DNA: TGTGCCAGCAGCTTATTAGGGACAGGGGTTGAAAAACTGTTTTTT. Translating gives CASSLLGTGVEKLFF.

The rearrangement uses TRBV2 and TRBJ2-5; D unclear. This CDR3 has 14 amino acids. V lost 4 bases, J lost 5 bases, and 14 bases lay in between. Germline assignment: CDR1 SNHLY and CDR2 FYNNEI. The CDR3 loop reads CASSALASGETQYF. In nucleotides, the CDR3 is TGTGCCAGCAGTGCCCTTGCTAGTGGGGAGACCCAGTACTTC. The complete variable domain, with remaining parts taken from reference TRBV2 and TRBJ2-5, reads EPEVTQTPSHQVTQMGQEVILRCVPISNHLYFYWYRQILGQKVEFLVSFYNNEISEKSEIFDDQFSVERPDGSNFTLKIRSTKLEDSAMYFCASSALASGETQYFGPGTRLLVL.

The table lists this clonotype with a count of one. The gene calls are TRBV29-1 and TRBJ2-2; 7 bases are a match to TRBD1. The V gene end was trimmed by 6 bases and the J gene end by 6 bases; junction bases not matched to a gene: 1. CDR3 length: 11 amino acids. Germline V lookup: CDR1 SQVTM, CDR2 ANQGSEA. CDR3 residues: CSVGQAGELFF. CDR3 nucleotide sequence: TGCAGCGTCGGACAGGCCGGGGAGCTGTTTTTT.

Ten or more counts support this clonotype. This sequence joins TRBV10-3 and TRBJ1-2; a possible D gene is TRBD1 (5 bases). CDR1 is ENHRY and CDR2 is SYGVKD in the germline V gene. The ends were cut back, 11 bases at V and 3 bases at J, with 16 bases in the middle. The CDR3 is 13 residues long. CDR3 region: CAGSPQGDYGYTF. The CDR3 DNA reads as TGTGCCGGAAGCCCCCAGGGTGACTATGGCTACACCTTC.

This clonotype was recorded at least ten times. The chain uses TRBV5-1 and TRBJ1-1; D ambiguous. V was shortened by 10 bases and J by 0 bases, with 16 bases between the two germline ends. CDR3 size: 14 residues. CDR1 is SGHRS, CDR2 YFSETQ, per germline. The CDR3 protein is CASYPGSMNTEAFF. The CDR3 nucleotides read TGCGCCTCATATCCGGGGAGCATGAACACTGAAGCTTTCTTT.

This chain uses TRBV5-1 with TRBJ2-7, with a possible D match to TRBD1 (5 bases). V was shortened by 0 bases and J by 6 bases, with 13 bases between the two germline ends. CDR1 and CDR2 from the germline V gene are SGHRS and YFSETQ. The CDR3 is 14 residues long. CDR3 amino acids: CASSLGGHPREQYF. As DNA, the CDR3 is TGCGCCAGCAGCTTGGGAGGACACCCTCGCGAGCAGTACTTC.